This T cell receptor beta chain is drawn from a study of blood T cell repertoires in COVID-19. Study summary: Material from acute and convalescent COVID-19 was sourced from the United States, Italy and Spain. PBMCs, B-cell-depleted T cells, or T cells were the source of the cDNA or gDNA that made up the material.

This CDR3 has 17 residues. The germline V gene encodes CDR1 MNHEY and CDR2 SMNVEV (reference sequence). The V segment lost 5 bases and the J segment 0 bases; nucleotides outside the gene matches: 10. As processed by the authors: Reference gene primers were amplified, and this amplification served to estimate nucleated cell counts. Only in-frame clones appear in the TCRdb table, and some are missing; sequencing was by immunoSEQ multiplex PCR. Clone size and the V and J calls come from that table; the DNA yielded D and trimming. This table has about 150,000 clones, more than 85% appearing once. Sequencing used peripheral blood. This receptor was identified in a man aged 50 to 60 with acute or convalescent COVID-19. The gene calls are TRBV27 and TRBJ2-3; TRBD1 matches 8 bases. The CDR3 is CASSPGTGSASTDTQYF. DNA for the CDR3: TGTGCCAGCAGTCCCGGGACAGGTTCAGCTAGCACAGATACGCAGTATTTT.